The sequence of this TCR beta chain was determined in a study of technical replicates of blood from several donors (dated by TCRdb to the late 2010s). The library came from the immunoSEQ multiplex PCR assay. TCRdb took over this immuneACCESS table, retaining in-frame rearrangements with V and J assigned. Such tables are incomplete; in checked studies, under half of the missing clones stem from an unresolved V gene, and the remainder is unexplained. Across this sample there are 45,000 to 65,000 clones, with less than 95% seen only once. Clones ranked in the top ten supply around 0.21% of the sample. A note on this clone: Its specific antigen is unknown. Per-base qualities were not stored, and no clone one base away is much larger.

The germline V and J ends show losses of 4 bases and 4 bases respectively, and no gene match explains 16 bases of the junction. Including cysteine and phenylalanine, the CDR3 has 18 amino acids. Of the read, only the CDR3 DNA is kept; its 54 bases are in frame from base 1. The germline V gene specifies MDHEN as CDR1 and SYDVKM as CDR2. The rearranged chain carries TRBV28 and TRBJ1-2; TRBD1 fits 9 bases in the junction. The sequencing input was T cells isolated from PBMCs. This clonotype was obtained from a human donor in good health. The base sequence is TGTGCCAGCAGTTCCTCCGGGACAGGGATAGCCATGGGCTATGGCTACACCTTC. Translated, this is CASSSSGTGIAMGYGYTF.